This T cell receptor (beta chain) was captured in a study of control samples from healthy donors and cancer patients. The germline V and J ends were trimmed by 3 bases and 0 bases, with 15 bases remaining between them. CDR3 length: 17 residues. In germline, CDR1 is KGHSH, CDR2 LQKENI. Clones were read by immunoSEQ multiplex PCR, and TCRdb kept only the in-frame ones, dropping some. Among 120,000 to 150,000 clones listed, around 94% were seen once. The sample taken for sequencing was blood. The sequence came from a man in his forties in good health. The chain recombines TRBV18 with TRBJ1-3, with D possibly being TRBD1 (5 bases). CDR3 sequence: CASSPGVGASSGNTIYF. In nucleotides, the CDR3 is TGTGCCAGCTCACCTGGGGTCGGGGCGAGCTCTGGAAACACCATATATTTT.